Presented here are 30 T cell receptor delta chains from one specimen sequenced in a study of delta chains in infants with herpesvirus infections (dated by TCRdb to 2022 to 2025). The library was prepared using RT-PCR. Sequenced using an Illumina MiSeq. To generate TCR cDNA, PBMC RNA underwent reverse transcription with SuperScript II using gamma-chain- and delta-chain-specific primers. With CATT, TCRdb called clones again from the public reads; duplicate DNA rows were later joined. The sample table contains around 730 delta-chain clones; only one count was recorded for 46% of them. More than 20% of the sample belongs to the ten largest clones. This specimen was peripheral blood, taken at time point 1 of longitudinal follow-up. The receptors here all came from a human donor who was a Ugandan infant, either HIV-exposed or HIV-unexposed (not recorded which).

This clone is large by share. In the same sample, other DNA sequences code for this CDR3. The V call is TRDV2, the J call TRDJ2; 11 bases align to TRDD3. The CDR3 runs to 16 residues. CDR1 and CDR2 from the germline V gene are GEAIGNYY and EKD. V shed 4 bases, J shed 0 bases, and the junction held 3 bases outside the gene matches. The CDR3 loop is CACEALGDTLTAQLFF. The CDR3 DNA reads as TGTGCCTGTGAGGCACTGGGGGATACTTTGACAGCACAACTCTTCTTT.

This clone was counted only a few times. The chain combines TRDV1 with TRDJ1, with 10 bases that match TRDD3. There are 18 residues in the CDR3. V dropped 1 base and J dropped 11; count of bases not matched to a gene: 19. CDR1 is TSWWSYY, CDR2 QGS, per germline. The CDR3 coding sequence is TGTGCTCTTGGGGAACCAATTCCCTACGACTGGGGGATGAAGATGCTCATCTTT. It is translated as CALGEPIPYDWGMKMLIF.

Remarks on this clone: A read error is the likely source, as a far larger clone sits one nucleotide away. The chain carries TRDV2 and TRDJ2; 10 bases agree with TRDD3. This CDR3 is built from 15 residues. Looked up from germline, CDR1 is GEAIGNYY and CDR2 is EKD. In DNA form, the CDR3 reads TGTGCCTGTGACATACTGGGGGATTTGACAGCACAAATCTTCTTT. This codes for CACDILGDLTAQIFF.

This clone is a singleton in its sample. A far larger clone differs by one base, so this is likely a read error. The rearrangement links TRDV2 to TRDJ3, with 11 positions matching TRDD3. The CDR3 length is 19 residues. Looked up from germline, CDR1 is GEAIGNYY and CDR2 is EKD. V gave up 3 bases and J gave up 0 bases; unmatched junction bases: 6. CDR3 bases: TGTGCCTGTGACGCCGTACTGGGGGATAACTCCTGGGACACCCGACAGATGTTTTTC. It encodes CACDAVLGDNSWDTRQMFF.

In regard to this clone: With a far larger clone one base away, a read error is the likely cause. This chain links TRDV1 with TRDJ1, with TRDD3 matching 9 bases. This CDR3 has 22 residues. Germline values: CDR1 TSWWSYY, CDR2 QGS. Trimming took 1 base from V and 3 from J; bases not matched to a gene: 24. Written as DNA, the CDR3 is TGTGCTCTTGGGGAACCAAGAGCTTTCCTACACTACACTGGGGGACCAGCCGATAAACTCATCTTT. Its protein product is CALGEPRAFLHYTGGPADKLIF.

This clone was observed a single time. A far larger clone is one base from this, pointing to a likely read error. At the DNA level, this CDR3 is encoded by other sequences in the same sample as well. V gene TRDV1 combines with J gene TRDJ1; 10 nucleotides agree with TRDD3. The CDR3 runs to 23 residues. V was clipped by 0 bases and J by 0 bases; unmatched bases: 22. The germline gives CDR1 TSWWSYY, CDR2 QGS. CDR3 in amino acids: CALGELNWNQLLLGDPYTDKLIF. In DNA, the CDR3 is TGTGCTCTTGGGGAACTGAACTGGAACCAATTGTTACTGGGGGATCCGTACACCGATAAACTCATCTTT.

About this clone: With only one base between it and a far larger clone, this is likely a read error. At the DNA level, this CDR3 is encoded by other sequences in the same sample as well. The chain combines TRDV2 with TRDJ2; 12 bases are a match to TRDD3. The CDR3 covers 16 residues. Per the germline V gene, CDR1 is GEAIGNYY and CDR2 is EKD. CDR3 loop: CACEALGDTLTAQLFF. CDR3 sequence (DNA): TGTGCCTGTGAGGCACTGGGGGATACTTTGACAGCACAACTGTTCTTT.

Remarks on this clone: A far bigger clonotype differs at one base, so this is likely a read error. The chain combines TRDV2 with TRDJ1; 8 bases map to TRDD3. Germline assignment: CDR1 GEAIGNYY and CDR2 EKD. The ends lost 3 bases at V and 1 base at J; junction bases unmatched: 3. The CDR3 contains 14 residues. CDR3 bases: TGTGCCTGTGACGTACTGGGGGGCACCGATAAACTCATCTTT. It codes for CACDVLGGTDKLIF.

Details on this clone: With a far larger clone one base away, a read error is the likely cause. The same CDR3 is also encoded by other DNA sequences in this sample. The V and J genes are TRDV1 and TRDJ1; 12 positions agree with TRDD3. Germline V gene data show CDR1 as TSWWSYY and CDR2 as QGS. This CDR3 spans 22 amino acids. CDR3 nucleotide sequence: TGTGCTCTTGGGGACCCTCAGCCTACCAGGTACTGGGGGATACCGTACACCGATAAGCTCATCTTT. As protein: CALGDPQPTRYWGIPYTDKLIF.

With regard to this clone: At one end, the junction sequence differs from germline, possibly due to a read error. The chain couples TRDV1 to TRDJ1, with 12 bases lining up with TRDD3. The CDR3 sequence is 19 residues long. The germline V gene has CDR1 TSWWSYY and CDR2 QGS. This chain's CDR3 is CALGNLGDTRIPPTEKLIF. DNA for the CDR3: TGTGCTCTTGGAAATCTGGGGGATACGCGTATCCCCCCCACCGAAAAACTCATCTTT.

With regard to this clone: Given a much more abundant clone one base away, this may be a read error. This sequence joins TRDV1 and TRDJ2; tentatively, D is TRDD3 (6 bases). Germline CDR1 reads TSWWSYY; CDR2 reads QGS. Trimming took 0 bases from V and 12 from J, leaving 20 bases between them. The CDR3 has 16 residues. The CDR3 loop reads CALGELAGVVPDKLFF. CDR3 bases: TGTGCTCTTGGGGAACTGGCTGGGGTAGTTCCCGATAAACTCTTCTTT.

As to this clone: This is likely an artifact of a read error, given a far larger clone one base away. V gene TRAV38-2/DV8 combines with J gene TRDJ1; D is possibly TRDD2 (6 bases). Germline assignment: CDR1 TSESDYY and CDR2 QEAYKQQN. The length of the CDR3 is 21 residues. CDR3 loop: CAHRSGLRLPGGGPPTDKLIF. The CDR3 bases are TGTGCTCATAGGAGCGGTTTGAGACTTCCTGGAGGGGGTCCACCGACCGATAAACTCATCTTT.

This clone has just one count. This DNA translates differently at residue 3 from the TCRdb protein, which is that of a much larger clone; a read error is likely, and the protein shown is the DNA's own translation. This chain joins TRDV2 and TRDJ3; TRDD3 matches at 9 bases. Germline-derived CDR1 and CDR2 are GEAIGNYY and EKD. This CDR3 comprises 18 residues. The DNA of the CDR3 is TGTGCCAGTGACGTACTGGGGGAAAACTCCTGGGACACCCGACAGATGTTTTTC. It specifies CASDVLGENSWDTRQMFF.

Worth noting for this clone: For this DNA, TCRdb reports the protein of a much larger clone, which diverges at residue 14, most likely from a read error; the protein presented here is translated directly from the DNA. The chain has TRDV3 and TRDJ1; 11 positions match TRDD3. J gave up 6 bases and V 1 base, and 19 bases lay outside the gene matches. The CDR3 sequence is 18 residues long. Per germline, CDR1 TVYSNPD and CDR2 GDNSRS (reference sequence). The CDR3 coding sequence is TGTGCCTTTACCCGTCGCTCCTGGGGGATACCTCGGACCAATAAACTCATCTTT. Residues: CAFTRRSWGIPRTNKLIF. Combining the CDR3 with reference TRDV3 and TRDJ1 gives the whole variable domain CDKVTQSSPDQTVASGSEVVLLCTYDTVYSNPDLFWYRIRPDYSFQFVFYGDNSRSEGADFTQGRFSVKHILTQKAFHLVISPVRTEDSATYYCAFTRRSWGIPRTNKLIFGKGTRVTVEP.

In the case of this clone: A far larger clone lies a single base away; this is likely a read error. The chain links TRDV2 to TRDJ3, with TRDD3 identical over 11 bases. CDR3 size: 19 residues. Germline V gene lookup returns CDR1 GEAIGNYY and CDR2 EKD. In nucleotides, the CDR3 is TGTGCCTGTAACACCGTACTGGGGGATAGCTCCTGGGACACCCGACAGATGTTTTTC. It specifies CACNTVLGDSSWDTRQMFF.

Turning to this clone: The protein held in TCRdb is that of a much larger clone and does not match this DNA's translation at residue 3, likely because of a read error; the protein shown is translated from the DNA. This chain links TRDV2 with TRDJ3; 9 bases align to TRDD3. Germline CDR1 GEAIGNYY, CDR2 EKD. The CDR3 sequence is 18 residues long. In nucleotides, the CDR3 is TGTGCCGGTGACGTACTGGGGGAAAACTCCTGGGACACCCGACAGATGTTTTTC. It codes for CAGDVLGENSWDTRQMFF.

As to this clone: A far more abundant clone sits one base away, making this likely a read error. At the DNA level, this CDR3 is encoded by other sequences in the same sample as well. The chain links TRDV2 to TRDJ3; tentatively, D is TRDD3 (6 bases). This CDR3 has 20 amino acids. Trimming took 4 bases from V and 0 from J, leaving 21 bases between them. The germline CDR1 and CDR2 sequences are GEAIGNYY and EKD. The CDR3 spells CACDTPPMGVSSWDTRQMFF. CDR3 nucleotide sequence: TGTGCCTGTGATACCCCTCCGATGGGGGTAAGCTCCTGGGACACCCGACAGATGTTTTTC.

V is TRDV1 and J is TRDJ2, with D hard to call. This CDR3 is 15 amino acids long. Per the germline V gene, CDR1 is TSWWSYY and CDR2 is QGS. Trimming cost V 4 bases and J 6 bases, with 15 bases left between them. DNA for the CDR3: TGTGCTCTTGGGGGCCCTCTAGGGTCTTCAGCACAACTCTTCTTT. Its protein is CALGGPLGSSAQLFF.

About this clone itself: A far larger clone is one nucleotide away, so this likely arose from a read error. V gene TRDV2 combines with J gene TRDJ2; TRDD3 matches at 7 bases. Germline V lookup: CDR1 GEAIGNYY, CDR2 EKD. The CDR3 length is 15 residues. For the CDR3, the DNA is TGTGCCTGTGACCCCTGGGGGTCCTTGACAGAACAACTCTTCTTT. Translated: CACDPWGSLTEQLFF.

Details on this clone: A read error is possible here, since a much larger clone lies one base away. This CDR3 is also generated by other DNA sequences in the sample. V usage is TRDV1 and J usage is TRDJ1, with D perhaps TRDD3 (6 bases). The V and J ends lost 0 bases and 3 bases respectively, with 14 bases between them. The CDR3 spans 16 residues. Germline assignment: CDR1 TSWWSYY and CDR2 QGS. As DNA, the CDR3 is TGTGCTCTTGGGGAACTGGCTGGGGTAGTGCCCGATAAACTCATCTTT. Protein: CALGELAGVVPDKLIF.

A word on this clone: With a far larger clone one base away, a read error is the likely cause. This rearrangement joins TRDV1 to TRDJ1; D assignment may be TRDD2 or TRDD3 (9 bases each). Germline V gene sequence: CDR1 TSWWSYY, CDR2 QGS. This CDR3 has 17 amino acids. Trimming left V 4 bases short and J 8 bases short, with 26 bases between. Here the CDR3 DNA reads TGTGCTCTTGGGGGCATTCCTTCCTACGGGGGATACCGAAAACTCATCTTT. Amino acid sequence: CALGGIPSYGGYRKLIF.

Of note for this clone: TCRdb records a much larger clone's protein for this DNA, with a difference at residue 10 that likely arises from a read error; the protein given is the translation of the DNA. This sequence joins TRDV3 and TRDJ1; TRDD3 matches 9 bases. The CDR3 contains 18 residues. J lost 2 bases, V lost 1 base, and 17 bases had no gene match. Germline values: CDR1 TVYSNPD, CDR2 GDNSRS (reference sequence). The CDR3 region has the DNA TGTGCCTTTACCCGTCGCTCCTGGGGGATGCCTCGGACCGATAAACTCATCTTT. It translates to CAFTRRSWGMPRTDKLIF.

This sequence joins TRDV3 and TRDJ2, with 12 bases identical to TRDD3. This CDR3 has 24 amino acids. The germline V gene encodes CDR1 TVYSNPD and CDR2 GDNSRS (reference sequence). V lost 1 base to trimming and J lost 6 bases; unmatched junction nucleotides: 33. The CDR3 region is CAFKVSYGQTGGYYHRRGAAQLFF. CDR3 DNA sequence: TGTGCCTTTAAGGTGAGCTACGGTCAGACTGGGGGATACTATCATAGGAGGGGGGCAGCACAACTCTTCTTT. The whole variable domain, filled in from reference TRDV3 and TRDJ2, reads CDKVTQSSPDQTVASGSEVVLLCTYDTVYSNPDLFWYRIRPDYSFQFVFYGDNSRSEGADFTQGRFSVKHILTQKAFHLVISPVRTEDSATYYCAFKVSYGQTGGYYHRRGAAQLFFGKGTQLIVEP.

V and J are TRDV1 and TRDJ1, with 9 bases aligning to TRDD3. The CDR3 totals 21 residues. V was clipped by 1 base and J by 3 bases; unmatched bases: 21. From germline, CDR1 is TSWWSYY and CDR2 QGS. CDR3 DNA: TGTGCTCTTGGGGAACCCTTCGACCGTACTGGGGGAGCCGGGCGGTCCGATAAACTCATCTTT. This encodes CALGEPFDRTGGAGRSDKLIF.

Turning to this clone: A much more abundant neighbour one base away suggests this may be a read error. The chain links TRDV2 to TRDJ3; TRDD3 matches 8 bases. Germline V gives CDR1 GEAIGNYY, CDR2 EKD. CDR3 length: 17 residues. V trimming: 2 bases; J trimming: 2 bases; junction bases outside the gene matches: 4. The CDR3 DNA is TGTGCCTGTGACATACGGGGGGATACCTGGGACACCCGACAGATGTTTTTC. It encodes CACDIRGDTWDTRQMFF.

A word on this clone: A far larger clone is just one base off, so this is likely a read error. The sample has other DNA sequences that encode this CDR3 too. The rearrangement links TRDV1 to TRDJ2; 13 nucleotides line up with TRDD3. The CDR3 spans 23 residues. Looked up from germline, CDR1 is TSWWSYY and CDR2 is QGS. Trimming at V came to 4 bases and at J to 5 bases, leaving 25 bases not matched to a gene. CDR3 nucleotide sequence: TGTGCTCTTGGGGGACCCCCCCTGATACTGGGGGATACGCGGTCACCCCTTACAGCACAACTCTTCTTT. It codes for CALGGPPLILGDTRSPLTAQLFF.

There are a few counts of this clone. Just one base apart from a much larger clone, this may be a read error. V usage is TRDV1 and J usage is TRDJ1; D not certain. Germline CDR1 and CDR2: TSWWSYY and QGS. V was pared by 5 bases and J by 1 base, with 14 bases between. This CDR3 spans 15 amino acids. The CDR3 DNA follows: TGTGCTCTTGGGCCGAAGAGGTCAGCCACCGATAAACTCATCTTT. This encodes CALGPKRSATDKLIF.

This clone counts as hyperexpanded. Other DNA variants within this sample encode the same CDR3. This chain connects TRDV2 to TRDJ3; 11 positions match TRDD3. The length of the CDR3 is 18 residues. Losses at the gene ends were 3 bases for V and 0 bases for J; bases not matched to a gene: 3. Germline assignment: CDR1 GEAIGNYY and CDR2 EKD. DNA for the CDR3: TGTGCCTGTGACGTACTGGGGGATAGCTCCTGGGACACCCGACAGATGTTTTTC. Protein sequence: CACDVLGDSSWDTRQMFF.

Note on this clone: This likely stems from a read error, as it lies one base from a far larger clone. J is TRDJ1 and V is TRDV3; 12 nucleotides line up with TRDD3. V was clipped by 2 bases and J by 3 bases; unmatched bases: 19. CDR3 size: 19 residues. Looked up from germline, CDR1 is TVYSNPD and CDR2 is GDNSRS (reference sequence). The CDR3 DNA sequence: TGTGCCTTTTGGACCTTCCTACTGGGGGATACAAGGTACGCCGATAAACTCATCTTT. This sequence encodes CAFWTFLLGDTRYADKLIF.

This clone was counted once. This sequence is one base from a far larger clone and is likely a read error. The V gene is TRDV3, the J gene TRDJ2, with 11 bases identical to TRDD3. With V trimmed by 2 bases and J by 7 bases, 12 bases remained unmatched. Germline values: CDR1 TVYSNPD, CDR2 GDNSRS (reference sequence). The CDR3 is made up of 16 amino acids. The chain's CDR3 is CAFELGDTTMIAQLFF. In DNA form, the CDR3 reads TGTGCCTTTGAGCTGGGGGATACAACTATGATAGCACAACTCTTCTTT.